Presented here are 5 T cell receptor beta chains from one specimen sequenced in a study of blood T cell repertoires in COVID-19. Data came from immunoSEQ multiplex PCR; TCRdb stores just in-frame clones and leaves some out. The data hold about 87,000 clones, with more than 85% observed a single time. Material for sequencing was peripheral blood. These receptors came from a man between 40 and 49 years old with acute or convalescent COVID-19.

The V call is TRBV5-4, the J call TRBJ2-3; TRBD2 is a possible D gene (6 bases). V lost 4 bases and J lost 3, with 9 bases in between. From germline, CDR1 is SGHNT and CDR2 YYREEE (reference sequence). This CDR3 has 13 residues. CDR3 amino acids: CASSRRGTDTQYF. As DNA, the CDR3 is TGTGCCAGCAGCCGCCGGGGGACAGATACGCAGTATTTT.

The V call is TRBV29-1, the J call TRBJ1-1; 8 bases fit TRBD1. Germline V gene sequence: CDR1 SQVTM, CDR2 ANQGSEA. This CDR3 is 14 amino acids long. Losses at the gene ends were 3 bases for V and 5 bases for J; bases not matched to a gene: 8. The CDR3 sequence is CSVDLGQGVTEAFF. The CDR3 nucleotides are TGCAGCGTTGACTTAGGACAGGGTGTTACTGAAGCTTTCTTT.

This chain links TRBV6-2 or TRBV6-3 with TRBJ1-3, with TRBD1 matching over 8 bases. The CDR3 covers 16 residues. Germline loops: CDR1 MNHEY, CDR2 SVGEGT. V lost 2 bases to trimming and J lost 0 bases; unmatched junction nucleotides: 3. The CDR3 reads CASSYGQGFSGNTIYF. The DNA of the CDR3 is TGTGCCAGCAGTTACGGACAGGGTTTCTCTGGAAACACCATATATTTT.

This chain links TRBV18 with TRBJ2-2, with TRBD2 matching 10 bases. The CDR3 totals 16 residues. Germline CDR1 and CDR2: KGHSH and LQKENI. V was clipped by 6 bases and J by 4 bases; unmatched bases: 8. The CDR3 is CASSQGTSEVTGELFF. For the CDR3, the DNA is TGTGCCAGCTCCCAAGGGACTAGCGAAGTCACCGGGGAGCTGTTTTTT.

The chain recombines TRBV20-1 with TRBJ1-3; maybe TRBD1 (5 bases). V gave up 3 bases and J gave up 2 bases, with 8 bases separating them. Germline CDR1 is DFQATT and CDR2 is SNEGSKA (reference sequence). CDR3 length: 13 residues. CDR3 protein: CSASVTAGNTIYF. The CDR3 DNA reads as TGCAGTGCTAGTGTGACAGCTGGAAACACCATATATTTT.